The clone carrying this TCR beta chain came up many times. Its target is not known. This specimen belongs to a study of identical twins. This CDR3 is built from 14 residues. Per the germline V gene, CDR1 is LGHDT and CDR2 is YNNKEL (reference sequence). The V gene lost 2 bases and the J gene lost 7 bases, with 14 bases spanning the gap. Unique molecular identifiers were present on cDNA, and template switching added a universal primer site. TCRdb ran MiXCR on the 5' RACE reads and lists one entry per CDR3 protein. The table has approximately 630,000 distinct CDR3 sequences, under 8.5% seen once. Study-level points and caveats: Whereas memory repertoires showed no such difference, abundant cord blood beta clonotypes carried fewer insertions.

The same sample was also studied in work on yellow fever vaccine responses in identical twins.

The V and J genes are TRBV3-1 and TRBJ1-2; D is possibly TRBD1 (6 bases). Sequencing was carried out using PBMCs. This TCR was recovered from a woman in her late teens or twenties in good health. The CDR3 spells CASSQNGGQPGYTF. In nucleotides, the CDR3 is TGTGCCAGCAGCCAAAACGGGGGACAACCTGGCTACACCTTC. The full variable domain, in which reference TRBV3-1 and TRBJ1-2 provide the parts outside the CDR3, is DTAVSQTPKYLVTQMGNDKSIKCEQNLGHDTMYWYKQDSKKFLKIMFSYNNKELIINETVPNRFSPKSPDKAHLNLHINSLELGDSAVYFCASSQNGGQPGYTFGSGTRLTVV.